The clone carrying this TCR beta chain was observed a few times. The TCR beta library used iRepertoire HTBI primers with Arm-PCR amplification of CDR3. MiXCR, run by TCRdb on the multiplex PCR reads, gives a single entry per CDR3 protein. Found here are 350,000 to 450,000 distinct CDR3 sequences, around 14% of them singletons; the top ten hold 16%. This specimen comes from a study of regulatory T cells in long-lasting Graves disease. The CDR3 totals 15 residues. CDR1 and CDR2 from the germline V gene are SGDLS and YYNGEE. Trimming cost V 3 bases and J 0 bases, with 10 bases left between them. The time point denotes: newly diagnosed GD, antithyroid drugs for less than 3 months. The TCR library was prepared using RNA isolated from PBMCs. The sample also formed part of further work on T cells in Graves' hyperthyroidism and ophthalmopathy.

Source: peripheral blood mononuclear cells (PBMCs), taken at new diagnosis, from a patient treated with antithyroid drugs. The sequence came from a woman aged 25 to 39 with Graves disease. The chain has TRBV9 and TRBJ2-1; D may be TRBD2 (6 bases). The CDR3 reads CASSGSGVSYNEQFF. In nucleotides, the CDR3 is TGTGCCAGCAGCGGCTCGGGAGTCTCCTACAATGAGCAGTTCTTC.